Given below is one T cell receptor (beta chain) in context. The data were obtained in a study of shared clonotypes between healthy human individuals. Original methodology: For the immunoSEQ data, sequences were junction-only without quality scores, so filtering differed. The assay was immunoSEQ multiplex PCR, and TCRdb's table has in-frame clones only and misses some. From that table come the V and J calls and clone size; the DNA was used to work out D and trimming. The sample holds under 600,000 clones, roughly four fifths seen once. CDR3 length: 14 amino acids. Germline CDR1 reads SNHLY; CDR2 reads FYNNEI. The junction had 5 bases not matched to a gene; V was cut back by 8 bases and J by 5 bases.

This chain uses TRBV2 with TRBJ1-4, with 10 bases fitting TRBD1. Sequencing was carried out using PBMCs. The receptor was derived from a woman aged 40 to 50 in good health. Some clones in this sample may be carry-over from other donors' samples. The CDR3 DNA is TGTGCCAGCCAAGGGACAGGGGCGAATGAAAAACTGTTTTTT. It is translated as CASQGTGANEKLFF.